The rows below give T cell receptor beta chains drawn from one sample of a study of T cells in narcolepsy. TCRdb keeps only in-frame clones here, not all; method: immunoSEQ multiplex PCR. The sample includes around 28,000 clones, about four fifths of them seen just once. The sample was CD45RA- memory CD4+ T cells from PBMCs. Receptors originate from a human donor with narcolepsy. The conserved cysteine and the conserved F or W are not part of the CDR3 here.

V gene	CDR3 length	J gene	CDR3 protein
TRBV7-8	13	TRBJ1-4	ASRSLGTGAERLF
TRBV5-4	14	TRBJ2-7	ASSFRTPHLIYEQY
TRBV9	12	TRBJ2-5	ASSTGTVQETQY
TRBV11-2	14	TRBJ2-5	ASSLNGQGTQETQY
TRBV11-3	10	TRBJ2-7	ASRKQTYEQY
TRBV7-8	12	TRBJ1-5	ASSSRQRPLPQH
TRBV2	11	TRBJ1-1	ASSLYGNTEAF
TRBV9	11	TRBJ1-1	ASSVGKGTEAF
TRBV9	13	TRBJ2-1	ASSVAGTGDNEQF
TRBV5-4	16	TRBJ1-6	ASSRLRTGSSYNSPLH
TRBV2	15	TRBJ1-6	ASSELTPGGFNSPLH
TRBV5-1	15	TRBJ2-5	ASSSGASGQRQETQY
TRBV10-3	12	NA	AISPGGDTYEQY
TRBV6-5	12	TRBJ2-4	ASGQTTERNIQY
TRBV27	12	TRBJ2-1	ASRSAGGLDEQF
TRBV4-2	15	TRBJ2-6	ASSQATGPSGANVLT
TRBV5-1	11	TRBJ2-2	ASSPRMSGELF
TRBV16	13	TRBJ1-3	ASSPNRGSGNTIY
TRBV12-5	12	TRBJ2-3	ASGLSRVADTQY
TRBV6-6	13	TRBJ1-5	ASSLGGYVNQPQH
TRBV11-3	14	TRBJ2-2	ASSPSGGPNTGELF
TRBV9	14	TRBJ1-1	ASSPSTNYPGTEAF
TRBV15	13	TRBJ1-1	ATSRVAGPNTEAF
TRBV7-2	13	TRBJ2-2	ASSSGTPNTGELF
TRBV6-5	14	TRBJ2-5	ASSYRPSGHQETQY
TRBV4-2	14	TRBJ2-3	ASSQDGQGAGDTQY
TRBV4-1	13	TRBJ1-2	ASSQEQDTNYGYT
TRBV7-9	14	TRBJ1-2	ASSLSVQGAQDGYT